The 4 T cell receptor beta chains listed next were all sequenced from one sample in a study of regulatory T cells in long-lasting Graves disease. Building the TCR beta libraries relied on iRepertoire HTBI primers, and CDR3 regions underwent Arm-PCR. Each CDR3 protein gets one entry after TCRdb re-called the multiplex PCR reads with MiXCR. The sample contains about 440,000 distinct CDR3 sequences, just under 15% of which appear only once. Specified time point: newly diagnosed GD, antithyroid drugs for less than 3 months. There was RNA extracted from PBMCs, and the TCR library was made from it. The sample also formed part of further work on T cells in Graves' hyperthyroidism and ophthalmopathy.

The sample in question was peripheral blood mononuclear cells (PBMCs), obtained at new diagnosis, from a patient treated with antithyroid drugs. The receptors derive from a woman aged 25 to 39 with Graves disease.

This clonotype appeared a few times. V gene TRBV5-6 combines with J gene TRBJ2-3; D may correspond to TRBD1 or TRBD2 (5 bases each). This CDR3 spans 14 amino acids. Germline V gene lookup returns CDR1 SGHDT and CDR2 YYEEEE. The V gene lost 4 bases and the J gene lost 0 bases, with 9 bases spanning the gap. For the CDR3, the DNA is TGTGCCAGCAGCCGAGGGGCGAGCACAGATACGCAGTATTTT. Protein product: CASSRGASTDTQYF. The variable domain in full, with the rest retrieved from reference TRBV5-6 and TRBJ2-3, is DAGVTQSPTHLIKTRGQQVTLRCSPKSGHDTVSWYQQALGQGPQFIFQYYEEEERQRGNFPDRFSGHQFPNYSSELNVNALLLGDSALYLCASSRGASTDTQYFGPGTRLTVL.

The V and J genes are TRBV5-1 and TRBJ2-3; 10 nucleotides agree with TRBD2. The J segment lost 4 bases and the V segment lost 2 bases, leaving 10 bases of the junction unmatched. The germline gives CDR1 SGHRS, CDR2 YFSETQ. This CDR3 is built from 17 residues. The CDR3 DNA reads as TGCGCCAGCAGCTTACACGGAGCGGGAGGGGAGGCAGATACGCAGTATTTT. It encodes CASSLHGAGGEADTQYF.

A few counts support this clonotype. The V and J genes are TRBV5-4 and TRBJ1-6; no clear D. The CDR3 is 16 residues long. The V gene's germline CDR1 is SGHNT and CDR2 YYREEE (reference sequence). V was cut by 2 bases and J by 5 bases, with 14 bases left in between. CDR3 coding DNA: TGTGCCAGCAGCTTCCGCGGGATGGCAAATAATTCACCCCTCCACTTT. This codes for CASSFRGMANNSPLHF.

This clonotype was observed many times. The V call is TRBV12-3 or TRBV12-4, the J call TRBJ2-1; 7 nucleotides line up with TRBD2. CDR3 size: 16 residues. V shed 6 bases and J 0 bases; nucleotides not matched to a gene: 8. CDR3 coding DNA: TGTGCCAGCAGAGGAAGACTAGCTGGCTCCTACAATGAGCAGTTCTTC. It yields the protein CASRGRLAGSYNEQFF.